Listed below are T cell receptor beta chains from one sample, sequenced in a study of T cells after yellow fever vaccination. TCRdb reprocessed the 5' RACE reads with MiXCR, giving one entry per CDR3 protein. The sample includes around 250,000 distinct CDR3 sequences, 6.9% of them seen just once. Sequenced here: CD4+ T cells sorted from PBMCs, sampled 15 days after the yellow fever booster vaccination. The origin of the receptors is a man aged 30 to 45 who received the YFV17D yellow fever vaccine. Both conserved end residues are part of each CDR3. A D gene is named only where the DNA matches it firmly. The listing skips clone size in some rows; elsewhere it reads once, few, many or a size class.

DNA: TGCAGTGCTAGTCAACCGGGGTCTGAAGCTTTCTTT
CDR3: CSASQPGSEAFF
V: TRBV20-1
size: .
length: 12
J: TRBJ1-1
D: .

DNA: TGTGCCAGCACTTCAGCGGGGTTTCAGCAAGAGACCCAGTACTTC
CDR3: CASTSAGFQQETQYF
V: TRBV11-2
size: few
length: 15
J: TRBJ2-5
D: TRBD2

DNA: TGTGCCATCAGTGGGGACAGATATGGCTACACCTTC
CDR3: CAISGDRYGYTF
V: TRBV10-3
size: few
length: 12
J: TRBJ1-2
D: TRBD1

DNA: TGTGCCAGCAGCGCCCGGGACAGGGGCTCTGGCTACACCTTC
CDR3: CASSARDRGSGYTF
V: TRBV7-2
size: .
length: 14
J: TRBJ1-2
D: TRBD1

DNA: TGTGCCAGCAGCTTTAGCGGAGACACCTACGAGCAGTACTTC
CDR3: CASSFSGDTYEQYF
V: TRBV7-2
size: .
length: 14
J: TRBJ2-7
D: .

DNA: TGTGCCAGCAGTGAATTCAGGGGGAACCAGCCCCAGCATTTT
CDR3: CASSEFRGNQPQHF
V: TRBV2
size: .
length: 14
J: TRBJ1-5
D: TRBD1

DNA: TGCGCCAGCAGCTTCGGAAATCAAGATACGCAGTATTTT
CDR3: CASSFGNQDTQYF
V: TRBV5-1
size: few
length: 13
J: TRBJ2-3
D: .

DNA: TGTGCCTGGAGTGAGGGGGGGGCTCAGCCCCAGCATTTT
CDR3: CAWSEGGAQPQHF
V: TRBV30
size: many
length: 13
J: TRBJ1-5
D: .

DNA: TGCAGTGCTACCCTGGCGGGCACCTACGAGCAGTACTTC
CDR3: CSATLAGTYEQYF
V: TRBV20-1
size: many
length: 13
J: TRBJ2-7
D: .

DNA: TGCGCCAGCAGCTTGTTAGGTTCCGGGGAGCTGTTTTTT
CDR3: CASSLLGSGELFF
V: TRBV5-1
size: many
length: 13
J: TRBJ2-2
D: .

DNA: TGCAGTGCTAGTAGTCAGAAAGAGACCCAGTACTTC
CDR3: CSASSQKETQYF
V: TRBV20-1
size: .
length: 12
J: TRBJ2-5
D: .

DNA: TGTGCCAGCAGCGTTTTACCGGGACTAGCAGGGGAAAATGAGCAGTTCTTC
CDR3: CASSVLPGLAGENEQFF
V: TRBV9
size: few
length: 17
J: TRBJ2-1
D: TRBD2

DNA: TGTGCCAGCAGCGTCTCTCCGGGACTAGATCAATATACGCAGTATTTT
CDR3: CASSVSPGLDQYTQYF
V: TRBV9
size: .
length: 16
J: TRBJ2-3
D: TRBD2

DNA: TGCAGTGTTCCCACCGGGGCAGGGAATCAGCCCCAGCATTTT
CDR3: CSVPTGAGNQPQHF
V: TRBV20-1
size: .
length: 14
J: TRBJ1-5
D: .

DNA: TGTGCCAGCAGTTCCGGGACGGAGCTCTCTGGAAACACCATATATTTT
CDR3: CASSSGTELSGNTIYF
V: TRBV2
size: .
length: 16
J: TRBJ1-3
D: .

DNA: TGTGCCAGCAGCCTCGGGACAGGGGGAACCTACGAGCAGTACTTC
CDR3: CASSLGTGGTYEQYF
V: TRBV7-9
size: .
length: 15
J: TRBJ2-7
D: TRBD1

DNA: TGTGCCAGCAGTTACGGGGTGAGGGGCAATCAGCCCCAGCATTTT
CDR3: CASSYGVRGNQPQHF
V: TRBV6-2/TRBV6-3
size: .
length: 15
J: TRBJ1-5
D: .

DNA: TGCAGTGACCGGGGTACAGAGACCCAGTACTTC
CDR3: CSDRGTETQYF
V: TRBV20-1
size: .
length: 11
J: TRBJ2-5
D: .

DNA: TGCAGCGTTGATGGGTCAGGGATAAGAGATACGCAGTATTTT
CDR3: CSVDGSGIRDTQYF
V: TRBV29-1
size: few
length: 14
J: TRBJ2-3
D: .

DNA: TGTGCCAGCAGCTTAGTTTCCTATGAGCAGTTCTTC
CDR3: CASSLVSYEQFF
V: TRBV7-2
size: many
length: 12
J: TRBJ2-1
D: .

DNA: TGTGCCAGCAGCTTGGGCGGCAGCGGCCCCACAGATACGCAGTATTTT
CDR3: CASSLGGSGPTDTQYF
V: TRBV5-4
size: .
length: 16
J: TRBJ2-3
D: .

DNA: TGCGCCAGCAGCTTCTCCCCAGCGGGCTCCTACGAGCAGTACTTC
CDR3: CASSFSPAGSYEQYF
V: TRBV5-1
size: .
length: 15
J: TRBJ2-7
D: .

DNA: TGCGCCAGCGCCAGGGACGGCAGCTCCTACAATGAGCAGTTCTTC
CDR3: CASARDGSSYNEQFF
V: TRBV5-1
size: many
length: 15
J: TRBJ2-1
D: .

DNA: TGCAGTGCTAGAGTCGGACTAGCGGGAGGCTCCTACGAGCAGTACTTC
CDR3: CSARVGLAGGSYEQYF
V: TRBV20-1
size: many
length: 16
J: TRBJ2-7
D: TRBD2

DNA: TGCGCCAGCAGCTTACACGATTCCGGGGAGCTGTTTTTT
CDR3: CASSLHDSGELFF
V: TRBV5-1
size: .
length: 13
J: TRBJ2-2
D: .

DNA: TGTGCCAGCTCACCACTGAGCGGGAGAGGGTTCTTC
CDR3: CASSPLSGRGFF
V: TRBV18
size: many
length: 12
J: TRBJ2-1
D: TRBD2

DNA: TGTGCCAGCAGCCAAGTCTCCCAGGGTGCGGAAAAACTGTTTTTT
CDR3: CASSQVSQGAEKLFF
V: TRBV14
size: many
length: 15
J: TRBJ1-4
D: .

DNA: TGTGCCAGCAGCTTAGGGAGGGGAGGGAACACTGAAGCTTTCTTT
CDR3: CASSLGRGGNTEAFF
V: TRBV7-8
size: .
length: 15
J: TRBJ1-1
D: .

DNA: TGTGCCACCGGCTCGGGACAGGGGATTCCCAACCTGGAGACCCAGTACTTC
CDR3: CATGSGQGIPNLETQYF
V: TRBV24-1
size: few
length: 17
J: TRBJ2-5
D: TRBD1

DNA: TGTGCCACCAGCAGACAGGGAGCGCGATACGAGCAGTACTTC
CDR3: CATSRQGARYEQYF
V: TRBV15
size: .
length: 14
J: TRBJ2-7
D: .

DNA: TGTGCCAGCAGCCAGTCCGACAGGGGGTACACTGAAGCTTTCTTT
CDR3: CASSQSDRGYTEAFF
V: TRBV3-1
size: .
length: 15
J: TRBJ1-1
D: TRBD1

DNA: TGTGCCAGCAGCTCGGAGTCCTCCAGAGAAGAGCAGTACTTC
CDR3: CASSSESSREEQYF
V: TRBV5-4
size: .
length: 14
J: TRBJ2-7
D: .

DNA: TGCAGCGTTGGCCCGACGACTTACAATGAGCAGTTCTTC
CDR3: CSVGPTTYNEQFF
V: TRBV29-1
size: many
length: 13
J: TRBJ2-1
D: .

DNA: TGTGCCAGCAGCTTAGGTGACGGCTACAATGAGCAGTTCTTC
CDR3: CASSLGDGYNEQFF
V: TRBV7-2
size: many
length: 14
J: TRBJ2-1
D: .

DNA: TGTGCCTGGAGTGTATTCCAGGCTGCGGAGCGTGGAAACATTCAGTACTTC
CDR3: CAWSVFQAAERGNIQYF
V: TRBV30
size: few
length: 17
J: TRBJ2-4
D: .

DNA: TGCAGTGCTGACGGAGGGAGCTCCTACAATGAGCAGTTCTTC
CDR3: CSADGGSSYNEQFF
V: TRBV20-1
size: .
length: 14
J: TRBJ2-1
D: .

DNA: TGCAGTGCTAGGGTGGCGGGAGTTGCCGGGGAGCTGTTTTTT
CDR3: CSARVAGVAGELFF
V: TRBV20-1
size: many
length: 14
J: TRBJ2-2
D: TRBD2

DNA: TGCAGCGTTGACGACCAGGGGCGGCGCACAGATACGCAGTATTTT
CDR3: CSVDDQGRRTDTQYF
V: TRBV29-1
size: many
length: 15
J: TRBJ2-3
D: .

DNA: TGTGCAAGTCGCCCCTGGGACACCAAAGAAGCTTTCTTT
CDR3: CASRPWDTKEAFF
V: TRBV12-2
size: .
length: 13
J: TRBJ1-1
D: .

DNA: TGTGCCAGCAGCTTAGATAGGGGGCGGGAAAATGAGCAGTTCTTC
CDR3: CASSLDRGRENEQFF
V: TRBV7-8
size: few
length: 15
J: TRBJ2-1
D: .

DNA: TGCAGTGCTAGAGATGTTAAGAGGAACGAGCAGTACTTC
CDR3: CSARDVKRNEQYF
V: TRBV20-1
size: .
length: 13
J: TRBJ2-7
D: .

DNA: TGCAGTGCTAGAGTGCTCACCGGGGAGCTGTTTTTT
CDR3: CSARVLTGELFF
V: TRBV20-1
size: many
length: 12
J: TRBJ2-2
D: .

DNA: TGTGCCAGCAGCTATAGTTTTAGCTCCTACAATGAGCAGTTCTTC
CDR3: CASSYSFSSYNEQFF
V: TRBV7-2
size: few
length: 15
J: TRBJ2-1
D: .

DNA: TGCACTTACGTGTACCAAGAGACCCAGTACTTC
CDR3: CTYVYQETQYF
V: TRBV20-1
size: many
length: 11
J: TRBJ2-5
D: .

DNA: TGTGCCAGCAGCCTGGGAGGACAGCCGGAACAGCCCCAGCATTTT
CDR3: CASSLGGQPEQPQHF
V: TRBV3-1
size: many
length: 15
J: TRBJ1-5
D: .

DNA: TGCAGCGTGGGGGGACAATACACAGATACGCAGTATTTT
CDR3: CSVGGQYTDTQYF
V: TRBV29-1
size: few
length: 13
J: TRBJ2-3
D: .

DNA: TGCAGTGCCCACCGGGACGGCGGAACCTACGAGCAGTACTTC
CDR3: CSAHRDGGTYEQYF
V: TRBV20-1
size: many
length: 14
J: TRBJ2-7
D: .

DNA: TGCAGTGCAGGCGGGAGGGCCAGGAAAGAGACCCAGTACTTC
CDR3: CSAGGRARKETQYF
V: TRBV20-1
size: .
length: 14
J: TRBJ2-5
D: TRBD2

DNA: TGTGCCACCAGTCCGCTCAATACAGGGTTTGAAGCTTTCTTT
CDR3: CATSPLNTGFEAFF
V: TRBV12-3/TRBV12-4
size: once
length: 14
J: TRBJ1-1
D: .

DNA: TGTGCCAGCAGTACCACAGGGGTATATGGCTACACCTTC
CDR3: CASSTTGVYGYTF
V: TRBV11-2
size: few
length: 13
J: TRBJ1-2
D: TRBD1